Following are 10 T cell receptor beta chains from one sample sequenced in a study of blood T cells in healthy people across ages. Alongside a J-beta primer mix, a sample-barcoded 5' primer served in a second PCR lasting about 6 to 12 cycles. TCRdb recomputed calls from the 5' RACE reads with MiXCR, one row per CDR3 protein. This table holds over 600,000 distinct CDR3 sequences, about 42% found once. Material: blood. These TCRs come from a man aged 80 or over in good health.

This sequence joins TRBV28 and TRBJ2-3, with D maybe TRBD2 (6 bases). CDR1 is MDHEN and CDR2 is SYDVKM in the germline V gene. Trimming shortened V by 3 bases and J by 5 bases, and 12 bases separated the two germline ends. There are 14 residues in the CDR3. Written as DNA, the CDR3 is TGTGCCAGCAGTTTCCCGGGACTCCAAGATACGCAGTATTTT. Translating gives CASSFPGLQDTQYF. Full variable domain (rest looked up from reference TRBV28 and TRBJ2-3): DVKVTQSSRYLVKRTGEKVFLECVQDMDHENMFWYRQDPGLGLRLIYFSYDVKMKEKGDIPEGYSVSREKKERFSLILESASTNQTSMYLCASSFPGLQDTQYFGPGTRLTVL.

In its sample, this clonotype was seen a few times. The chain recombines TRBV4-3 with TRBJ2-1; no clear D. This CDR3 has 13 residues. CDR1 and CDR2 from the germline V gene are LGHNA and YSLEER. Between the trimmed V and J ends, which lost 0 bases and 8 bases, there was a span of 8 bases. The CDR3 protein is CASSQDLGHEQFF. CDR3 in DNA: TGCGCCAGCAGCCAAGATCTGGGTCATGAGCAGTTCTTC.

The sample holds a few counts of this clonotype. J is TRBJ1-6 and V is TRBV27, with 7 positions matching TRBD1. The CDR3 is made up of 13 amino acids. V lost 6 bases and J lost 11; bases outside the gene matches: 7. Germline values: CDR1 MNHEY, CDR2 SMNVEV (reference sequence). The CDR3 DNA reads TGTGCCAGCAGACAGGGGCCTGGGGCACCCCTCCACTTT. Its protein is CASRQGPGAPLHF.

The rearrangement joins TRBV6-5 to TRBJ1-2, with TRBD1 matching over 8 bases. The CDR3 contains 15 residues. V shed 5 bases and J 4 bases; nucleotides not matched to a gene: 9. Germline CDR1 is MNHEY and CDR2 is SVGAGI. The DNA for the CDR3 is TGTGCCAGCAGTGACTGGACAGGGACCTCCTATGGCTACACCTTC. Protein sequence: CASSDWTGTSYGYTF.

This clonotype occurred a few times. Here the CDR3 DNA reads TGTGCCAGCGGCCCGAATCCGGGGCGAGGTCCCGGGGAGCTGTTTTTT. This encodes CASGPNPGRGPGELFF. This chain uses TRBV27 with TRBJ2-2; D tentatively reads TRBD1 or TRBD2 (5 bases each). Trimming left V 8 bases short and J 6 bases short, with 22 bases between. There are 16 residues in the CDR3. CDR1 and CDR2 from the germline V gene are MNHEY and SMNVEV (reference sequence).

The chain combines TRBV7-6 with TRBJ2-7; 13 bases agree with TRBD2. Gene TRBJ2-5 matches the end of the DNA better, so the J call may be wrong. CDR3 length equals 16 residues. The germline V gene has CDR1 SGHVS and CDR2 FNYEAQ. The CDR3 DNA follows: TGTGCCAGCAGCTTAGCTGGGACTAGCGGGATGGGGACCCAGTACTTC. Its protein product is CASSLAGTSGMGTQYF.

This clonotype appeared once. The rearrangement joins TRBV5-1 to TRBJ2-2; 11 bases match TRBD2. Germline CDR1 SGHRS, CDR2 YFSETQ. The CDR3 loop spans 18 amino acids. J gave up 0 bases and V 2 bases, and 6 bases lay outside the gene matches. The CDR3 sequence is CASSFLAGGSSNTGELFF. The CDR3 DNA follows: TGCGCCAGCAGCTTTCTAGCGGGAGGCTCTTCGAACACCGGGGAGCTGTTTTTT.

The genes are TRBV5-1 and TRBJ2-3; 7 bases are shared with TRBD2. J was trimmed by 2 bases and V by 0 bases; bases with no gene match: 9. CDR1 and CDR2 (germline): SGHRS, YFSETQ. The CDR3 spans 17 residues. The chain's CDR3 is CASSLGLAGALTDTQYF. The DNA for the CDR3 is TGCGCCAGCAGCTTGGGGTTGGCGGGAGCTCTCACAGATACGCAGTATTTT.

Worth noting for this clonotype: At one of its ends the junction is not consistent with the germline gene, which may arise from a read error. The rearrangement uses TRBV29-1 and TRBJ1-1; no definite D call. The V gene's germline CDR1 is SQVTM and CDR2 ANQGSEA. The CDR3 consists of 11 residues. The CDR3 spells CSVQTGTGAFF. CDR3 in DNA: TGCAGCGTCCAAACGGGAACTGGAGCTTTCTTT. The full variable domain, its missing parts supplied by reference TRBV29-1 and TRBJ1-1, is SAVISQKPSRDICQRGTSLTIQCQVDSQVTMMFWYRQQPGQSLTLIATANQGSEATYESGFVIDKFPISRPNLTFSTLTVSNMSPEDSSIYLCSVQTGTGAFFGQGTRLTVV.

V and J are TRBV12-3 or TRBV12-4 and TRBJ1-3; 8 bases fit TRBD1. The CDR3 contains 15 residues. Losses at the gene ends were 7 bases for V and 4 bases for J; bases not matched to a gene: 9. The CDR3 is CASTQGAGLGNTIYF. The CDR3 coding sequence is TGTGCCAGCACCCAGGGGGCCGGGTTAGGAAACACCATATATTTT.